This passage covers 28 T cell receptor beta chains from one sample sequenced in a study of cytomegalovirus exposure and HLA in healthy donors. A multiplex PCR was run with 60 Vbeta primers and 13 Jbeta primers. Only in-frame clones appear in the TCRdb table, and some are missing; sequencing was by immunoSEQ multiplex PCR. The repertoire holds about 150,000 clones, with approximately 85% as singletons. Sequencing was done on a sample of PBMCs. All receptors come from a woman between 18 and 29 years old in good health and CMV-seronegative.

The V and J genes are TRBV6-1 and TRBJ1-2; D ambiguous. Per the germline V gene, CDR1 is MNHNS and CDR2 is SASEGT. This CDR3 spans 13 amino acids. The ends were cut back, 2 bases at V and 7 bases at J, with 11 bases in the middle. The CDR3 DNA is TGTGCCAGCAGTGAATTGGCGGCCGGTGGCTACACCTTC. Encoded protein: CASSELAAGGYTF.

V usage is TRBV11-2 and J usage is TRBJ2-7, with 8 bases matching TRBD2. CDR1 is SGHAT and CDR2 is FQNNGV in the germline V gene. The CDR3 sequence is 13 residues long. Trimming removed 9 bases from V and 4 bases from J; junction bases left unmatched: 8. CDR3 nucleotide sequence: TGTGCCAGTACCGGGACTAGGAGTTACGAGCAGTACTTC. Protein sequence: CASTGTRSYEQYF.

V gene TRBV5-1 combines with J gene TRBJ2-7; 13 bases fit TRBD2. CDR1 is SGHRS, CDR2 YFSETQ, per germline. The J segment lost 1 base and the V segment lost 0 bases, leaving 4 bases of the junction unmatched. This CDR3 region has 17 residues. CDR3 coding DNA: TGCGCCAGCAGCTTGGAACCGACTAGCGGGGGGTCCTACGAGCAGTACTTC. This encodes CASSLEPTSGGSYEQYF.

The rearrangement joins TRBV9 to TRBJ2-2, with a tentative D call TRBD2 (5 bases). Per the germline V gene, CDR1 is SGDLS and CDR2 is YYNGEE. This CDR3 spans 17 amino acids. Trimming pared 4 bases from V and 0 bases from J, leaving 16 bases between. CDR3 coding DNA: TGTGCCAGCAGCCCACGGACGAGCGGTTCGAACACCGGGGAGCTGTTTTTT. It specifies CASSPRTSGSNTGELFF.

This chain uses TRBV5-1 with TRBJ2-5, with a possible D match to TRBD1 (5 bases). Between the trimmed V and J ends, which lost 6 bases and 2 bases, there was a span of 8 bases. This CDR3 region has 12 residues. Germline CDR1 SGHRS, CDR2 YFSETQ. The CDR3 nucleotides are TGCGCCAGCACAGGGAATCAAGAGACCCAGTACTTC. This codes for CASTGNQETQYF. Drawing the rest from reference TRBV5-1 and TRBJ2-5, the complete variable domain is KAGVTQTPRYLIKTRGQQVTLSCSPISGHRSVSWYQQTPGQGLQFLFEYFSETQRNKGNFPGRFSGRQFSNSRSEMNVSTLELGDSALYLCASTGNQETQYFGPGTRLLVL.

This CDR3 is CASSRRGTSGRVTDTQYF. The CDR3 DNA reads TGTGCCAGCAGCCGAAGGGGGACTAGCGGGAGGGTCACAGATACGCAGTATTTT. The V call is TRBV7-3, the J call TRBJ2-3; TRBD2 matches 16 bases. Trimming at V came to 5 bases and at J to 2 bases, leaving 7 bases not matched to a gene. This CDR3 is 18 amino acids long. Germline CDR1 SGHTA, CDR2 FQGTGA.

This clone was observed a handful of times. The chain is built from TRBV6-6 and TRBJ1-5; D gene ambiguous. Germline CDR1 reads MNHNY; CDR2 reads SVGAGI (reference sequence). CDR3 length: 15 residues. Deletions cut 6 bases from V and 2 bases from J, with 14 bases between. The CDR3 DNA follows: TGTGCCAGCAGACCCGATCTGCGGGGCAATCAGCCCCAGCATTTT. Amino acids: CASRPDLRGNQPQHF.

This clone was seen a handful of times. The chain carries TRBV27 and TRBJ2-1; D may be TRBD2 (6 bases). V lost 6 bases and J lost 3, with 12 bases in between. The CDR3 totals 14 residues. CDR1 is MNHEY and CDR2 is SMNVEV in the germline V gene (reference sequence). The CDR3 DNA reads TGTGCCAGCAGGCGAGCGGGTAGCTACAATGAGCAGTTCTTC. Amino acids: CASRRAGSYNEQFF.

This clone was found a few times. The chain carries TRBV29-1 and TRBJ2-5, with TRBD1 matching over 9 bases. Germline values: CDR1 SQVTM, CDR2 ANQGSEA. V was pared by 6 bases and J by 5 bases, with 7 bases of the junction left unmatched. The CDR3 is 13 residues long. As DNA, the CDR3 is TGCAGCGTGGCGCCGGGACAGGGCGAGACCCAGTACTTC. Translating gives CSVAPGQGETQYF. Looking up the rest from reference TRBV29-1 and TRBJ2-5 gives the full variable domain: SAVISQKPSRDICQRGTSLTIQCQVDSQVTMMFWYRQQPGQSLTLIATANQGSEATYESGFVIDKFPISRPNLTFSTLTVSNMSPEDSSIYLCSVAPGQGETQYFGPGTRLLVL.

The chain combines TRBV5-4 with TRBJ1-1; no clear D. There are 14 residues in the CDR3. CDR1 and CDR2 from the germline V gene are SGHNT and YYREEE (reference sequence). Trimming cost V 0 bases and J 4 bases, with 10 bases left between them. CDR3 in amino acids: CASSLAVTGTEAFF. CDR3 sequence (DNA): TGTGCCAGCAGCTTGGCGGTGACTGGCACTGAAGCTTTCTTT.

CDR3 protein: CASSPRGNENYGYTF. In DNA, the CDR3 is TGTGCCAGCTCACCGAGGGGGAATGAGAACTATGGCTACACCTTC. The chain couples TRBV18 to TRBJ1-2, with D possibly being TRBD1 (6 bases). Per germline, CDR1 KGHSH and CDR2 LQKENI. Trimming cost V 3 bases and J 2 bases, with 13 bases left between them. The CDR3 has 15 amino acids.

The rearrangement uses TRBV11-2 and TRBJ2-5; 7 nucleotides agree with TRBD1. V lost 4 bases and J lost 3; bases outside the gene matches: 8. CDR1 is SGHAT and CDR2 is FQNNGV in the germline V gene. The length of the CDR3 is 15 residues. For the CDR3, the DNA is TGTGCCAGCAGCTACAGCCCGGGGACAGAAGAGACCCAGTACTTC. Its protein product is CASSYSPGTEETQYF.

The chain couples TRBV28 to TRBJ1-6; 11 bases agree with TRBD1. The CDR3 consists of 15 residues. CDR1 is MDHEN, CDR2 SYDVKM, per germline. V lost 5 bases, J lost 7 bases, and 4 bases stayed unmatched. This chain's CDR3 is CASSDRDRGNSPLHF. In nucleotides, the CDR3 is TGTGCCAGCAGTGACAGGGACAGGGGGAATTCACCCCTCCACTTT.

This rearrangement joins TRBV30 to TRBJ2-5, with a weak D call TRBD1 (6 bases). The end of the DNA aligns better with TRBJ2-7, so the J call may be wrong. The V gene's germline CDR1 is GTSNPN and CDR2 SVGIG (reference sequence). The CDR3 has 12 residues. The CDR3 loop is CAWSSTGCEQYF. The CDR3 coding sequence is TGTGCCTGGAGTTCTACAGGGTGCGAGCAGTACTTC.

V and J are TRBV28 and TRBJ1-4, with D hard to call. The CDR3 runs 16 residues. Deletions cut 1 base from V and 3 bases from J, with 12 bases between. The V gene's germline CDR1 is MDHEN and CDR2 SYDVKM. In DNA form, the CDR3 reads TGTGCCAGCAGTTTATCGGTGGTAGGAGCTAATGAAAAACTGTTTTTT. Encoded protein: CASSLSVVGANEKLFF.

J is TRBJ2-2 and V is TRBV13, with TRBD1 identical over 7 bases. CDR1 is PRHDT and CDR2 is FYEKMQ in the germline V gene (reference sequence). V trimming: 6 bases; J trimming: 1 base; junction bases outside the gene matches: 11. There are 17 residues in the CDR3. In nucleotides, the CDR3 is TGTGCCAGCAGGCATCGTTACGGGACAGAGAACACCGGGGAGCTGTTTTTT. As protein: CASRHRYGTENTGELFF.

This clone has more than one count but fewer than ten. V gene TRBV19 combines with J gene TRBJ2-3; 7 positions agree with TRBD2. The CDR3 runs 14 residues. Germline V CDR1 and CDR2: LNHDA, SQIVND (reference sequence). V gave up 2 bases and J gave up 6 bases; unmatched junction bases: 5. The CDR3 nucleotides are TGTGCCAGTAGTATACGAGGGAGGGGTGATACGCAGTATTTT. Translating it yields CASSIRGRGDTQYF.

This sequence joins TRBV5-5 and TRBJ2-6; 9 positions match TRBD1. The germline gives CDR1 SGHKS, CDR2 YYEKEE (reference sequence). J gave up 6 bases and V 1 base, and 2 bases lay outside the gene matches. The CDR3 extends over 15 amino acids. CDR3 sequence (DNA): TGTGCCAGCAGCTTGACAGGGGGCCCGGCCAACGTCCTGACTTTC. Translated, it gives CASSLTGGPANVLTF.

This chain joins TRBV5-3 and TRBJ1-2; 9 nucleotides match TRBD1. TRBV5-3 is marked as an open reading frame, function uncertain. There are 14 residues in the CDR3. V was clipped by 0 bases and J by 6 bases; unmatched bases: 3. The CDR3 sequence is CARSLADRGDGYTF. In DNA form, the CDR3 reads TGTGCCAGAAGCTTGGCCGACAGGGGGGATGGCTACACCTTC.

The CDR3 spells CASRLDNEQFF. The CDR3 nucleotides are TGCGCCAGCAGATTAGACAATGAGCAGTTCTTC. This chain links TRBV5-1 with TRBJ2-1; D not resolved. This CDR3 is built from 11 residues. V lost 5 bases and J 5 bases, leaving 5 bases between the germline ends. Germline-derived CDR1 and CDR2 are SGHRS and YFSETQ. The variable domain in full, with the rest retrieved from reference TRBV5-1 and TRBJ2-1, is KAGVTQTPRYLIKTRGQQVTLSCSPISGHRSVSWYQQTPGQGLQFLFEYFSETQRNKGNFPGRFSGRQFSNSRSEMNVSTLELGDSALYLCASRLDNEQFFGPGTRLTVL.

In its sample, this clone was seen once. The rearrangement links TRBV6-5 to TRBJ2-5; tentatively, D is TRBD2 (6 bases). Germline lookup yields CDR1 MNHEY and CDR2 SVGAGI. The V end lost 2 bases, the J end lost 7 bases, and 14 bases lay between the germline ends. The length of the CDR3 is 14 residues. This CDR3 is CASSYPGTGGTQYF. As DNA, the CDR3 is TGTGCCAGCAGTTACCCGGGGACCGGGGGGACCCAGTACTTC.

The V call is TRBV28, the J call TRBJ1-2; D remains ambiguous. Trimming took off 3 bases at V and 2 bases at J, with 7 bases between the two ends. The germline V gene has CDR1 MDHEN and CDR2 SYDVKM. The CDR3 has 13 amino acids. The CDR3 bases are TGTGCCAGCAGTTTTGGCAGAAACTATGGCTACACCTTC. It translates to CASSFGRNYGYTF.

This clone turned up a few times. This chain connects TRBV6-5 to TRBJ2-1; 8 bases fit TRBD1. The CDR3 is 14 residues long. Per germline, CDR1 MNHEY and CDR2 SVGAGI. V lost 5 bases to trimming and J lost 3 bases; unmatched junction nucleotides: 3. The CDR3 reads CASSEGQDYNEQFF. The CDR3, as DNA: TGTGCCAGCAGTGAGGGACAGGACTACAATGAGCAGTTCTTC.

The chain recombines TRBV7-2 with TRBJ2-1; 8 positions match TRBD2. The J segment lost 6 bases and the V segment lost 7 bases, leaving 11 bases of the junction unmatched. Germline CDR1 SGHTA, CDR2 FQGNSA. The CDR3 runs to 15 residues. The CDR3 region has the DNA TGTGCCAGCACCCCGGGACTAGGCGGGTCCAATGAGCAGTTCTTC. It encodes CASTPGLGGSNEQFF.

V and J are TRBV25-1 and TRBJ1-6, with TRBD1 as a possible D gene (6 bases). V dropped 3 bases and J dropped 5 bases, with 8 bases sitting between them. The CDR3 length is 14 residues. Germline lookup yields CDR1 MGHDK and CDR2 SYGVNS. The CDR3 DNA follows: TGTGCCAGCAGTGACTCAGGGGATAATTCACCCCTCCACTTT. Protein: CASSDSGDNSPLHF.

V usage is TRBV19 and J usage is TRBJ2-3; weak D call: TRBD2 (5 bases). Germline V gene data show CDR1 as LNHDA and CDR2 as SQIVND (reference sequence). The CDR3 is 13 amino acids. The V end was cut by 5 bases, the J end by 0 bases, with 6 bases between. The CDR3 DNA reads as TGTGCCAGTAGTGGGAGTAGCACAGATACGCAGTATTTT. Translated, it gives CASSGSSTDTQYF.

This clone was seen just once. The CDR3 region has the DNA TGTGCCAGCAGCCCTTCAGGGTACGAGCAGTACTTC. As protein: CASSPSGYEQYF. The chain uses TRBV7-7 and TRBJ2-7, with a possible D match to TRBD1 (5 bases). The V gene's germline CDR1 is SSHAT and CDR2 FNYEAQ (reference sequence). The CDR3 consists of 12 residues. Trimming took 5 bases from V and 4 from J, leaving 9 bases between them.

The chain couples TRBV28 to TRBJ2-7, with D perhaps TRBD1 (5 bases). CDR3 size: 13 residues. The V end was cut by 7 bases, the J end by 4 bases, with 14 bases between. Germline V gene data show CDR1 as MDHEN and CDR2 as SYDVKM. CDR3 coding DNA: TGTGCCAGCACCCAACCCACAGGTTACGAGCAGTACTTC. Its translation: CASTQPTGYEQYF.